This T cell receptor (beta chain) derives from a study of Ad26.COV2.S vaccination and SARS-CoV-2 variants. Treatment of the sample: roughly 19 received Ad26.COV2.S at low or high dose, single or two shots; five or six received placebo; per-sample allocation not given. Day 63 after the first vaccine or placebo injection was the time point for sampling. Spike of the Wuhan-strain SARS-CoV-2 was expressed by an Ad26 vector, which formed the vaccine. Clones were read by immunoSEQ multiplex PCR, and TCRdb kept only the in-frame ones, dropping some. The repertoire has roughly 500,000 clones, approximately 90% of them found once; the top ten carry roughly 12%. Trimming took off 1 base at V and 0 bases at J, with 13 bases between the two ends. Germline CDR1 and CDR2: KGHSH and LQKENI. This CDR3 is built from 17 residues. Study findings and constraints: Individuals receiving vaccine had higher spike-specific TCR breadth than placebo recipients did. People who got the vaccine or the placebo had similar non-spike TCR breadth.

With respect to this clone: As yet, its antigen is unknown.

The sample was peripheral blood, taken in a trial of Ad26.COV2.S vaccine versus placebo. The V call is TRBV18, the J call TRBJ1-3, with a tentative D call TRBD1 (5 bases). The receptor comes from a person between 18 and 65 years old who received the Ad26.COV2.S COVID-19 vaccine or a placebo. The CDR3 region has the DNA TGTGCCAGCTCACCACTTGGCCAGGGCAACTCTGGAAACACCATATATTTT. Its translation: CASSPLGQGNSGNTIYF.